A selection of T cell receptor beta chains follows, all from one sample in a study of shared clonotypes between healthy human individuals. TCRdb's copy holds only in-frame clones and misses some; the assay was immunoSEQ multiplex PCR. In the table there are approximately 440,000 clones, approximately 71% of which are singletons. Sequencing was done on a sample of PBMCs. The source is a woman between 35 and 50 years old in good health. Some clones in this sample may be carry-over from other donors' samples. Both conserved end residues are part of each CDR3. A D gene is named only where the DNA matches it firmly. A clone size is listed for some rows: how often the clone was seen (once, few, many), or a class if it is expanded.

J gene | D gene | V gene | CDR3 length | clone size | CDR3 DNA | CDR3 protein
TRBJ2-7 | TRBD1 | TRBV5-4 | 14 | once | TGTGCCAGCAGCATGCGGACAGGGAACTACGAGCAGTACTTC | CASSMRTGNYEQYF
TRBJ2-3 | NA | TRBV7-2 | 15 | NA | TGTGCCAGCAGCTTTGGGCAGGCGAGCACAGATACGCAGTATTTT | CASSFGQASTDTQYF
TRBJ2-7 | NA | TRBV28 | 12 | NA | TGTGCCAGCAGCCGACAGGCTTACGAGCAGTACTTC | CASSRQAYEQYF
TRBJ1-3 | NA | TRBV7-2 | 15 | many | TGTGCCAGCAGCTTAGAACGGGGCTCTGGAAACACCATATATTTT | CASSLERGSGNTIYF
TRBJ2-4 | TRBD1 | TRBV27 | 14 | NA | TGTGCCAGCGGTATACAGGGGGCCAAAAACATTCAGTACTTC | CASGIQGAKNIQYF
TRBJ2-7 | TRBD2 | TRBV5-8 | 15 | NA | TGTGCCAGCAGCTTGCGACTAGCGGGAGGGTACGAGCAGTACTTC | CASSLRLAGGYEQYF
TRBJ1-1 | NA | TRBV14 | 12 | NA | TGTGCCAGCAGCCGGGACCTAGGAGAAGCTTTCTTT | CASSRDLGEAFF
TRBJ2-3 | NA | TRBV5-1 | 15 | NA | TGCGCCAGCAGCTTGGTAGTGGGAGAGGTAGATACGCAGTATTTT | CASSLVVGEVDTQYF
TRBJ2-2 | NA | TRBV15 | 14 | NA | TGTGCCACCAGCAGAAGCGCGAACACCGGGGAGCTGTTTTTT | CATSRSANTGELFF
TRBJ2-1 | TRBD2 | TRBV10-2 | 13 | NA | TGCGCCAGCAAGCTAGCGGGCCACAATGAGCAGTTCTTC | CASKLAGHNEQFF
TRBJ2-5 | NA | TRBV15 | 16 | NA | TGTGCCACCAGCAGAGAGGCAGTCTACCCATCGGAGACCCAGTACTTC | CATSREAVYPSETQYF
TRBJ2-1 | TRBD2 | TRBV2 | 13 | few | TGTGCCAGCGGAGCGGGAAGCTACAATGAGCAGTTCTTC | CASGAGSYNEQFF
TRBJ1-4 | NA | TRBV7-9 | 13 | once | TGTGCCAGCAGCTTAGAGTCCGACTCAAAACTGTTTTTT | CASSLESDSKLFF
TRBJ2-3 | NA | TRBV18 | 18 | NA | TGTGCCAGCTCACCAATAGGCGGGCCGTTTTCTAGCACAGATACGCAGTATTTT | CASSPIGGPFSSTDTQYF